These 5 T cell receptor beta chains were all obtained from the same sample, sequenced in a study of response to subunit inactivated influenza vaccine. MiXCR was run by TCRdb on the RT-PCR reads, yielding one entry per CDR3 protein. The sample holds under 950,000 distinct CDR3 sequences, around 20% seen once. Sequenced material: PBMCs from blood, taken 4 to 6 days after vaccination. These receptors originate from a man aged 50 to 60 who received an inactivated influenza vaccine.

Only a few counts were recorded for this clonotype. The chain uses TRBV18 and TRBJ2-7, with TRBD2 as a possible D gene (6 bases). V lost 2 bases, J lost 6 bases, and 11 bases lay in between. In germline, CDR1 is KGHSH, CDR2 LQKENI. The CDR3 is made up of 13 amino acids. The CDR3 region is CASSPYGSVEQYF. The CDR3 DNA sequence: TGTGCCAGCTCACCATACGGGAGTGTCGAGCAGTACTTC.

The table lists this clonotype with a count of one. The J gene is TRBJ2-1, the V gene TRBV30; TRBD2 matches 14 bases. The CDR3 spans 14 residues. V shed 3 bases, J shed 6 bases, and the junction held 1 base outside the gene matches. Germline assignment: CDR1 GTSNPN and CDR2 SVGIG (reference sequence). The CDR3 loop is CAWSGLAGGNEQFF. CDR3 sequence (DNA): TGTGCCTGGAGCGGACTAGCGGGAGGCAATGAGCAGTTCTTC.

This clonotype came up many times. The J gene is TRBJ1-1, the V gene TRBV12-3 or TRBV12-4, with D perhaps matching TRBD1 (6 bases). V was shortened by 2 bases and J by 1 base, with 8 bases between the two germline ends. CDR3 length equals 14 residues. CDR3: CASSLQGPNTEAFF. Here the CDR3 DNA reads TGTGCCAGCAGTTTACAGGGGCCGAACACTGAAGCTTTCTTT.

The chain recombines TRBV27 with TRBJ2-7; D not certain. V was clipped by 4 bases and J by 0 bases, with 10 bases between them. CDR3 length: 14 residues. Germline lookup yields CDR1 MNHEY and CDR2 SMNVEV (reference sequence). Here the CDR3 reads CASSSQRHSYEQYF. For the CDR3, the DNA is TGTGCCAGCAGTTCACAGCGCCACTCCTACGAGCAGTACTTC.

This clonotype was counted a few times. This chain joins TRBV5-6 and TRBJ2-7; D is undetermined. From germline, CDR1 is SGHDT and CDR2 YYEEEE. This CDR3 has 14 residues. With 0 bases removed from V and 5 bases from J, the gap between germline ends came to 12 bases. The CDR3, as DNA: TGTGCCAGCAGCTTGGTTGGAAGATACGACGAGCAGTACTTC. This translates into CASSLVGRYDEQYF.